Sequencing of this T cell receptor beta chain was carried out in a study of control samples from healthy donors and cancer patients (dated by TCRdb to about 2020). V is clipped by 1 base and J by 2 bases, and the sequence between their germline boundaries is 9 bases long. From its cysteine to its phenylalanine, the CDR3 spans 15 amino acids. Kept here is only the CDR3 DNA, which spans 45 bases and is read in frame from base 1. The germline V gene gives CDR1 as MGHRA and CDR2 as YSYEKL. About this clone: No cognate antigen has been identified for it. No quality values exist for individual bases; no much larger clone is one base distant.

Receptors were amplified or captured by the immunoSEQ multiplex PCR assay. Held by TCRdb, this immuneACCESS table contains in-frame sequences only and omits some clones. Under half of the omission traces to an unresolved V gene where checked; the cause of the rest is unknown. The sample table shows around 150,000 clones, and about 90% are seen once. The ten largest clones take up more than 10% of the sample. Material: blood. The sequence came from a man younger than 40 in good health. This sequence uses TRBV4-1 and TRBJ2-1; the best D guess is TRBD1, with 5 bases matching. In nucleotide form, the sequence is TGCGCCAGCAGCCAAGGGGCAGGGCCCTACAATGAGCAGTTCTTC. It translates to CASSQGAGPYNEQFF.